The T cell receptor (beta chain) under discussion was sequenced for a study of PD-1 blockade in classical Hodgkin lymphoma (dated by TCRdb to 2019 to 2021). Notes on the research overall: Nivolumab dosing was 3 mg/kg intravenously every 2 weeks, continuing until either disease progression or unacceptable toxicity. A peripheral blood immune signature of response to PD-1 blockade in classical Hodgkin lymphoma was defined using TCR beta sequencing and CyTOF. What the research found in general, with its limitations: CD4+ but not CD8+ TCR diversity rose significantly by C4D1 (p=0.0027 vs p=0.16), most apparent in complete responders (p=0.02). Lower diversity was observed in patients in whom nivolumab was started less than 1 year after ASCT, and these patients were excluded from later analyses so that confounding by immune reconstitution would be avoided. Baseline TCR diversity was reported to be lower in newly diagnosed patients than in healthy donors and to be lower still in relapsed/refractory patients. Trial patients achieving complete response had baseline diversity similar to newly diagnosed patients, whereas partial responders and progressors had significantly lower diversity. The study was limited to a single clinical trial cohort, and causes of repertoire differences, possibly disease activity or prior therapy, remained undefined.

Comments on this clone: Its specific antigen is unknown. Base qualities are not recorded, but no much larger clone differs from it by a single base.

The Qiagen DNeasy kit was used to extract genomic DNA from unsorted PBMCs and from the negatively selected CD4+ and CD8+ fractions. Using primers that anneal to V and J segments, immunoSEQ multiplex PCR amplified the TCR beta CDR3 regions. A synthetic immune receptor repertoire was used to minimize amplification bias, and any remaining bias was removed computationally after sequencing. Turning to the authors' computational methods: Repertoire diversity was quantified as the Shannon entropy index using custom Python scripts. Unsorted, CD4+ and CD8+ repertoires were examined separately, except in combined analyses, for which CD4+ and CD8+ sequences were merged in silico. A clone counted as expanded when the clone's frequency after treatment rose at least 2-fold relative to C1D1, and clones undetected at baseline were given a pseudocount of 0.5. Clones with 0 or 1 copy at C1D1 were classified as singleton clones, and clones with 2 or more copies were classified as non-singleton clones. By matching protein sequences in sorted samples from the same patient, clones expanded in unsorted samples were annotated as CD4+, CD8+ or unknown. Diversity changes from C1D1 to C4D1 were tested in paired samples using Wilcoxon tests. TCRdb carries this immuneACCESS record with in-frame sequences only. Its versions omit some clonotypes, under half of them owing to an unresolved V gene in the studies checked, with the rest unexplained. That table gives V, J and clone size, and the DNA gave D and trimming. Within this sample are roughly 90,000 clones, with 81% of them counted one time only. The ten largest account for under 20% of the sample.

This specimen's time point label, per the study, means: cycle 2 day 1 (C2D1) of nivolumab. Every trial patient had relapsed following autologous stem cell transplantation, and prior brentuximab vedotin exposure was what differed among cohorts A, B and C. The trial cohort included 55 to 65 patients with relapsed/refractory classical Hodgkin lymphoma, and each patient had a best overall response of complete response, partial response or progressive disease. Trial patients were treated with single-agent nivolumab in the multi-cohort phase II CheckMate 205 trial. An independent review committee assessed best overall response using the 2007 International Working Group response criteria. Trial PBMCs were collected immediately before nivolumab initiation (C1D1) and during therapy at cycle 2 day 1 and cycle 4 day 1. Peripheral blood was collected in 8 mL Vacutainer Cell Preparation Tubes, from which PBMCs were isolated by centrifugation and then cryopreserved.

This TCR came from a human donor with classical Hodgkin lymphoma. The source was peripheral blood mononuclear cells (PBMCs), collected before the second cycle of nivolumab.

The CDR3 reads as follows: CASSQDRTSLSYEQYF. The DNA is TGCGCCAGCAGCCAAGATAGGACTAGCTTATCCTACGAGCAGTACTTC. The chain links TRBV4-1 with TRBJ2-7; TRBD2 fits 8 bases in the junction. V is cut back by 0 bases and J by 1 base, with 5 bases in the junction unmatched. CDR3 length: 16 amino acids, cysteine to phenylalanine. CDR3 DNA is the only sequence kept; it has 48 bases, read in frame from the first base. The germline V gene gives CDR1 as MGHRA and CDR2 as YSYEKL.